In this sample, the clone carrying this T cell receptor beta chain turned up many times. No antigen is known for it. The entry originates in a study of T cells after yellow fever vaccination. Overall study results and limits: Subsequent to the booster, the majority of primary-vaccination clones reappeared (around 95% CD4, approximately 90% CD8). Though weaker, the secondary response peaked faster, on day 5 versus 15. Only a small proportion of the clonotypes turned up in both the CD4 and the CD8 compartments, likely arising from convergent recombination. FACS-sorted repertoires might harbor abundant contaminating clonotypes from the bulk population.

TCRdb reanalysed the 5' RACE reads using MiXCR and keeps one entry per CDR3 protein. This sample has roughly 140,000 distinct CDR3 sequences, with more than 6% found just once. This sequence originates from a man younger than 45 who received the YFV17D yellow fever vaccine. The sample was CD4+ T cells sorted from PBMCs, taken 5 days after the yellow fever booster vaccination.

CDR3 amino acids: CSVEDYEQYF. As DNA, the CDR3 is TGCAGCGTTGAGGACTACGAGCAGTACTTC. The chain is built from TRBV29-1 and TRBJ2-7, with D unresolved. The CDR3 extends over 10 amino acids. Trimming pared 3 bases from V and 3 bases from J, leaving 3 bases between. Germline values: CDR1 SQVTM, CDR2 ANQGSEA.